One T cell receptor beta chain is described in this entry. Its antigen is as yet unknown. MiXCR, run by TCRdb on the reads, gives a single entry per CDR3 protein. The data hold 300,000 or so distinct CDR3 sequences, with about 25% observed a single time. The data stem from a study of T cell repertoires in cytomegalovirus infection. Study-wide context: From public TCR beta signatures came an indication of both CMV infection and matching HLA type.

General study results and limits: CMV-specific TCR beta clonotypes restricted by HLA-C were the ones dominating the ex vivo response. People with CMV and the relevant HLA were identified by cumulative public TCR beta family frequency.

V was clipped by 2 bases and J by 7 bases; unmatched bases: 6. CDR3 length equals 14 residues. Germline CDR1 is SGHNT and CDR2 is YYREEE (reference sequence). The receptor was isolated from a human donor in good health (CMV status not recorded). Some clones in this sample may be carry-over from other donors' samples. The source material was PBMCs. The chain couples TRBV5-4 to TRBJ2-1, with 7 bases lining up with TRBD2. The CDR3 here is CASSFAGVRNEQFF. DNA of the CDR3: TGTGCCAGCAGCTTTGCGGGAGTGAGGAATGAGCAGTTCTTC.